Following are 22 T cell receptor beta chains from one sample sequenced in a study of cytomegalovirus exposure and HLA in healthy donors. Researchers ran the PCR with 60 Vbeta and 13 Jbeta primers. Profiled with immunoSEQ multiplex PCR; TCRdb holds only in-frame clones, not every one. The top ten clones hold approximately 1.2% of a sample with around 190,000 clones, more than 65% of them seen once. Sequencing input: PBMCs. These receptors were obtained from a girl aged 2 to 10 in good health and CMV-seropositive.

The CDR3 sequence is CASSTTNTGELFF. The CDR3 nucleotides read TGCGCCAGCAGCACTACGAACACCGGGGAGCTGTTTTTT. The J gene is TRBJ2-2, the V gene TRBV5-1; D gene uncertain. The length of the CDR3 is 13 residues. Per the germline V gene, CDR1 is SGHRS and CDR2 is YFSETQ. Trimming cost V 4 bases and J 0 bases, with 4 bases left between them.

The rearrangement links TRBV5-1 to TRBJ2-1; 9 bases agree with TRBD1. The CDR3 is 17 amino acids. In germline, CDR1 is SGHRS, CDR2 YFSETQ. V was clipped by 3 bases and J by 4 bases; unmatched bases: 11. The CDR3 here is CASSSPSGTGHYNEQFF. The CDR3 bases are TGCGCCAGCAGCTCCCCCTCCGGGACAGGGCATTACAATGAGCAGTTCTTC.

This chain uses TRBV5-4 with TRBJ1-4, with D possibly being TRBD1 (6 bases). V lost 0 bases and J lost 0, with 9 bases in between. The CDR3 is 16 amino acids. Looked up from germline, CDR1 is SGHNT and CDR2 is YYREEE (reference sequence). In nucleotides, the CDR3 is TGTGCCAGCAGCTTGGAGGCAGGGGCAACTAATGAAAAACTGTTTTTT. Amino acid sequence: CASSLEAGATNEKLFF.

V and J are TRBV11-2 and TRBJ2-7, with TRBD1 identical over 9 bases. Trimming cost V 4 bases and J 2 bases; bases outside gene matches: 3. The CDR3 totals 14 residues. CDR1 is SGHAT, CDR2 FQNNGV, per germline. The CDR3: CASSSGQGPYEQYF. CDR3 nucleotides: TGTGCCAGCAGCTCGGGACAGGGTCCCTACGAGCAGTACTTC.

The V call is TRBV7-2, the J call TRBJ2-1; no definite D call. Germline assignment: CDR1 SGHTA and CDR2 FQGNSA. The CDR3 sequence is 15 residues long. Trimming cost V 4 bases and J 0 bases, with 10 bases left between them. The CDR3, as DNA: TGTACCAGCAGCTCAACCTCGAGCTCCTACAATGAGCAGTTCTTC. This translates into CTSSSTSSSYNEQFF.

DNA for the CDR3: TGTGCCTGGAGTTGGACAGGGGGCAATGAGCAGTTCTTC. This encodes CAWSWTGGNEQFF. This chain connects TRBV30 to TRBJ2-1, with TRBD1 matching 10 bases. The CDR3 runs to 13 residues. Germline trimming cut 2 bases from V and 6 bases from J; bases unmatched to any gene: 1. Germline-derived CDR1 and CDR2 are GTSNPN and SVGIG (reference sequence). Combining the CDR3 with reference TRBV30 and TRBJ2-1 gives the whole variable domain SQTIHQWPATLVQPVGSPLSLECTVEGTSNPNLYWYRQAAGRGLQLLFYSVGIGQISSEVPQNLSASRPQDRQFILSSKKLLLSDSGFYLCAWSWTGGNEQFFGPGTRLTVL.

The rearrangement links TRBV5-1 to TRBJ1-1, with D possibly being TRBD1 (5 bases). V lost 0 bases and J 0 bases, leaving 15 bases between the germline ends. The CDR3 runs to 17 residues. Germline V gene sequence: CDR1 SGHRS, CDR2 YFSETQ. In nucleotides, the CDR3 is TGCGCCAGCAGCTTGGCCTGGGGCACGGACCTGAACACTGAAGCTTTCTTT. Its translation: CASSLAWGTDLNTEAFF.

The rearrangement links TRBV5-1 to TRBJ1-2, with 7 bases identical to TRBD1. Germline lookup yields CDR1 SGHRS and CDR2 YFSETQ. The J segment lost 4 bases and the V segment lost 4 bases, leaving 7 bases of the junction unmatched. This CDR3 spans 14 amino acids. In DNA, the CDR3 is TGCGCCAGCAGCCCATCGACAGGGAGCTATGGCTACACCTTC. It specifies CASSPSTGSYGYTF.

The chain has TRBV11-2 and TRBJ2-5; 7 bases fit TRBD2. The CDR3 is made up of 14 amino acids. Per germline, CDR1 SGHAT and CDR2 FQNNGV. V trimming: 1 base; J trimming: 5 bases; junction bases outside the gene matches: 4. The CDR3 reads CASSLGRESETQYF. The CDR3 region has the DNA TGTGCCAGCAGCTTAGGGCGGGAGTCGGAGACCCAGTACTTC.

The chain has TRBV7-2 and TRBJ2-7, with TRBD2 matching 11 bases. The CDR3 consists of 15 residues. Germline V CDR1 and CDR2: SGHTA, FQGNSA. J gave up 3 bases and V 3 bases, and 4 bases lay outside the gene matches. The CDR3 DNA reads TGTGCCAGCAGCTTCGGACTAGCGGGTTTCTACGAGCAGTACTTC. Amino acid sequence: CASSFGLAGFYEQYF.

This chain uses TRBV5-1 with TRBJ1-1; tentative D call: TRBD1 (5 bases). V lost 1 base and J lost 5, with 15 bases in between. CDR1 and CDR2 (germline): SGHRS, YFSETQ. This CDR3 is 15 amino acids long. CDR3 nucleotides: TGCGCCAGCAGCTTGTTTAGGCCCAGGGTAACTGAAGCTTTCTTT. Encoded protein: CASSLFRPRVTEAFF.

V and J are TRBV5-5 and TRBJ2-1, with a weak D call TRBD1 (5 bases). The CDR3 length is 15 residues. The V end was cut by 4 bases, the J end by 7 bases, with 18 bases between. Germline loops: CDR1 SGHKS, CDR2 YYEKEE (reference sequence). DNA of the CDR3: TGTGCCAGCAGCGAAGGACACCACCCCCTGAATGAGCAGTTCTTC. Translation: CASSEGHHPLNEQFF.

There are a few counts of this clone. The chain joins TRBV13 to TRBJ2-7, with 7 nucleotides matching TRBD1. The CDR3 contains 13 residues. Trimming cost V 6 bases and J 3 bases; bases outside gene matches: 5. Germline V gene lookup returns CDR1 PRHDT and CDR2 FYEKMQ (reference sequence). The CDR3 DNA is TGTGCCAGCAGTCTCGACAGGGTCTACGAGCAGTACTTC. It specifies CASSLDRVYEQYF.

The rearrangement uses TRBV12-5 and TRBJ2-7, with 7 bases identical to TRBD1. This CDR3 is 15 amino acids long. Germline CDR1 LGHNT, CDR2 FRNRAP. After removal of 1 base from V and 12 bases from J, the junction contained 15 bases not matched to a gene. CDR3 protein: CASGLGLGTANIRYF. The DNA of the CDR3 is TGTGCTAGTGGTTTGGGACTCGGGACAGCCAACATACGGTACTTC.

The CDR3 DNA follows: TGTGCCAGCAGCTTCAGACAGGGTGGCATTGGGACAGATACGCAGTATTTT. Protein product: CASSFRQGGIGTDTQYF. The rearrangement joins TRBV7-2 to TRBJ2-3; TRBD1 agrees at 7 bases. The V segment lost 3 bases and the J segment 3 bases; nucleotides outside the gene matches: 12. Germline CDR1 SGHTA, CDR2 FQGNSA. CDR3 length equals 17 residues. Full variable domain (rest looked up from reference TRBV7-2 and TRBJ2-3): GAGVSQSPSNKVTEKGKDVELRCDPISGHTALYWYRQSLGQGLEFLIYFQGNSAPDKSGLPSDRFSAERTGGSVSTLTIQRTQQEDSAVYLCASSFRQGGIGTDTQYFGPGTRLTVL.

This clone occurred a few times. For the CDR3, the DNA is TGCAGCGTACAGGGGGCGCTGTTCGAGGGGGCTTTCTTT. Translated, it gives CSVQGALFEGAFF. The gene calls are TRBV29-1 and TRBJ1-1, with 9 positions matching TRBD1. The J segment lost 11 bases and the V segment lost 6 bases, leaving 13 bases of the junction unmatched. The germline V gene has CDR1 SQVTM and CDR2 ANQGSEA. This CDR3 comprises 13 residues.

The V and J genes are TRBV4-2 and TRBJ2-2, with D unclear. Between the trimmed V and J ends, which lost 1 base and 6 bases, there was a span of 12 bases. This CDR3 is built from 15 residues. Germline V gene sequence: CDR1 LGHNA, CDR2 YNFKEQ. CDR3 sequence reads: CASSQVDLDAGELFF. CDR3 nucleotides: TGTGCCAGCAGCCAAGTTGACCTAGACGCCGGGGAGCTGTTTTTT.

The chain has TRBV28 and TRBJ2-7; 10 bases match TRBD2. The CDR3 runs to 15 residues. Germline CDR1 is MDHEN and CDR2 is SYDVKM. With V trimmed by 7 bases and J by 2 bases, 8 bases remained unmatched. In DNA form, the CDR3 reads TGTGCCAGCAACGGGGGAGCGGGAGGGCCCTACGAGCAGTACTTC. Its protein is CASNGGAGGPYEQYF.

The CDR3 sequence is CASSLGIAGGPSYEQYF. CDR3 sequence (DNA): TGTGCCAGCAGCTTGGGAATAGCGGGAGGACCTTCCTACGAGCAGTACTTC. The chain uses TRBV5-4 and TRBJ2-7; TRBD2 agrees at 10 bases. The CDR3 runs 17 residues. The germline V gene encodes CDR1 SGHNT and CDR2 YYREEE (reference sequence). The V gene end was trimmed by 0 bases and the J gene end by 1 base; junction bases not matched to a gene: 7.

The V call is TRBV13, the J call TRBJ2-1; 7 nucleotides agree with TRBD1. J gave up 4 bases and V 5 bases, and 14 bases lay outside the gene matches. The length of the CDR3 is 17 residues. The germline V gene encodes CDR1 PRHDT and CDR2 FYEKMQ (reference sequence). The CDR3: CASSPPQGDSFYNEQFF. CDR3 nucleotides: TGTGCCAGCAGCCCCCCTCAGGGGGACAGCTTTTACAATGAGCAGTTCTTC.

Concerning this clone itself: Other DNA sequences in the same sample also yield this CDR3. The rearrangement links TRBV15 to TRBJ2-5; 7 bases map to TRBD1. The CDR3 loop spans 15 amino acids. V gave up 3 bases and J gave up 5 bases; unmatched junction bases: 9. Germline CDR1 LNHNV, CDR2 YYDKDF (reference sequence). The CDR3 is CATSRLTGVSETQYF. The CDR3 DNA follows: TGTGCCACCAGCAGGCTCACAGGGGTTTCGGAGACCCAGTACTTC.

A single count supports this clone. The genes are TRBV7-6 and TRBJ2-7; TRBD1 matches 7 bases. The J segment lost 9 bases and the V segment lost 2 bases, leaving 16 bases of the junction unmatched. CDR3 size: 16 residues. The V gene's germline CDR1 is SGHVS and CDR2 FNYEAQ. The DNA of the CDR3 is TGTGCCAGCAGCTTAAATCCCGTACAGGGGCGGGTTCGGCAGTACTTC. This translates into CASSLNPVQGRVRQYF.